This TCR beta chain comes out of a study of blood T cell repertoires in COVID-19. In germline, CDR1 is MGHRA, CDR2 YSYEKL. Between the trimmed V and J ends, which lost 4 bases and 1 base, there was a span of 9 bases. CDR3 length: 14 residues. Assay: immunoSEQ multiplex PCR; the TCRdb copy retains only in-frame clones and omits some. Seen here are around 160,000 clones, around 80% observed once, and the top ten hold 10% to 15%. The genes are TRBV4-1 and TRBJ2-3; tentative D call: TRBD2 (6 bases). The receptor comes from a man between 60 and 75 years old with active or convalescent COVID-19. The sequenced sample was peripheral blood. This chain's CDR3 is CASSRGTRTDTQYF. CDR3 in DNA: TGCGCCAGCAGCCGTGGGACTCGCACAGATACGCAGTATTTT.